These 20 T cell receptor beta chains were all obtained from the same sample, sequenced in a study of CXCR3-negative and CXCR3-positive naive CD8 T cells. The authors made the TRB cDNA libraries by 5' RACE using UMI labels. TCRdb re-called the 5' RACE reads and catalogs CDR3 proteins one per entry, DNA excluded. The specimen's table records roughly 90,000 distinct CDR3 sequences. Source material: naive CXCR3- CD8+ T cells from blood. This sample's subset: CD45RO-CCR7+CD27+CD95- naive CD8+ T cells lacking CXCR3 (TNR3-). Every receptor here comes from a human donor in good health. Some clones in this sample may be carry-over from other donors' samples.

The chain combines TRBV20-1 with TRBJ2-7; TCRdb calls TRBD1, which cannot be checked without DNA. The CDR3 consists of 16 residues. Germline V gives CDR1 DFQATT, CDR2 SNEGSKA (reference sequence). CDR3 in amino acids: CSARDFGGADSYEQYF.

The rearrangement joins TRBV18 to TRBJ2-1; TCRdb picks TRBD1, but there is no DNA to check that call. The CDR3 is 17 residues long. Germline values: CDR1 KGHSH, CDR2 LQKENI. CDR3: CASSPPDRVGSYNEQFF.

The chain employs TRBV5-6 and TRBJ2-5. The CDR3 is made up of 13 amino acids. Germline V gene sequence: CDR1 SGHDT, CDR2 YYEEEE. The CDR3 region is CASSLGSWETQYF.

J is TRBJ1-5 and V is TRBV12-3 or TRBV12-4. The CDR3 extends over 13 amino acids. The CDR3 spells CASSLGQGPPQHF.

The CDR3 protein is CASTQLRADGYTF. J is TRBJ1-2 and V is TRBV12-3 or TRBV12-4; TCRdb picks TRBD1, but there is no DNA to check that call. This CDR3 has 13 amino acids.

This sequence joins TRBV4-2 and TRBJ2-1; without DNA, the TCRdb call of TRBD2 cannot be checked. The CDR3 spans 16 residues. The germline V gene has CDR1 LGHNA and CDR2 YNFKEQ. The CDR3 here is CASSQVFSGPEDEQFF.

The chain carries TRBV9 and TRBJ2-1; TCRdb's assignment of TRBD2 cannot be checked, as there is no DNA. This CDR3 comprises 17 residues. Germline CDR1 reads SGDLS; CDR2 reads YYNGEE. Here the CDR3 reads CASSVEGAGGLYNEQFF.

The chain couples TRBV6-5 to TRBJ2-5; TCRdb's D gene call, TRBD1, goes unchecked for lack of DNA. CDR3 size: 12 residues. Looked up from germline, CDR1 is MNHEY and CDR2 is SVGAGI. The CDR3 loop is CASSYLTGTLYF.

The rearrangement uses TRBV12-1 and TRBJ2-2; the D call from TCRdb, TRBD1, cannot be confirmed without DNA. TRBV12-1 is a documented pseudogene. The CDR3 loop spans 15 amino acids. The CDR3 reads CASSFAPTGTGELFF.

V gene TRBV3-2 combines with J gene TRBJ1-1. TRBV3-2 has pseudogene status. The CDR3 length is 15 residues. CDR3 loop: CASLARGGYDTEAFF.

The CDR3 sequence: CSASRTGRLQETQYF. The chain links TRBV20-1 to TRBJ2-5. The CDR3 totals 15 residues. The germline CDR1 and CDR2 sequences are DFQATT and SNEGSKA (reference sequence).

The rearrangement joins TRBV6-2 or TRBV6-3 to TRBJ1-1. Looked up from germline, CDR1 is MNHEY and CDR2 is SVGEGT. The CDR3 runs to 13 residues. CDR3 residues: CASSYSYGTEAFF.

The chain uses TRBV20-1 and TRBJ2-7. The V gene's germline CDR1 is DFQATT and CDR2 SNEGSKA (reference sequence). CDR3 size: 15 residues. This chain's CDR3 is CSARSRQGNSYEQYF.

The V gene is TRBV28, the J gene TRBJ2-1; without DNA, the TCRdb call of TRBD2 cannot be checked. Germline V gives CDR1 MDHEN, CDR2 SYDVKM. This CDR3 is 18 amino acids long. The CDR3 here is CASSGRVRRAKSYNEQFF.

CDR3 region: CASSFNPWTEQETQYF. The chain is built from TRBV7-9 and TRBJ2-5. The CDR3 spans 16 residues. CDR1 is SEHNR, CDR2 FQNEAQ, per germline (reference sequence). Full variable domain (rest looked up from reference TRBV7-9 and TRBJ2-5): DTGVSQNPRHKITKRGQNVTFRCDPISEHNRLYWYRQTLGQGPEFLTYFQNEAQLEKSRLLSDRFSAERPKGSFSTLEIQRTEQGDSAMYLCASSFNPWTEQETQYFGPGTRLLVL.

The chain couples TRBV29-1 to TRBJ2-7; with no DNA, the TCRdb D assignment of TRBD2 cannot be verified. CDR1 and CDR2 from the germline V gene are SQVTM and ANQGSEA. The CDR3 is 12 amino acids. CDR3 loop: CSVVTTSYEQYF.

The chain is built from TRBV4-1 and TRBJ2-1; TCRdb reports TRBD2, a call that lacks DNA to check it against. CDR3 length: 17 amino acids. The germline V gene has CDR1 MGHRA and CDR2 YSYEKL. CDR3 sequence: CASSHIGLNRKYNEQFF.

The chain has TRBV5-4 and TRBJ2-3; TCRdb selects TRBD2, and the lack of DNA leaves this call unchecked. This CDR3 is 20 amino acids long. The V gene's germline CDR1 is SGHNT and CDR2 YYREEE (reference sequence). CDR3 loop: CASSLGTSGGAVLYTDTQYF.

The chain is built from TRBV5-1 and TRBJ2-1; TCRdb reports TRBD2, a call that lacks DNA to check it against. CDR3 length equals 14 residues. Germline CDR1 and CDR2: SGHRS and YFSETQ. CDR3 region: CASSVGGDYNEQFF.

The rearrangement joins TRBV6-5 to TRBJ1-1; the D call from TCRdb, TRBD1, cannot be confirmed without DNA. Per germline, CDR1 MNHEY and CDR2 SVGAGI. The CDR3 spans 16 residues. The chain's CDR3 is CASSDGTGWENTEAFF.